The clone carrying this T cell receptor (beta chain) turned up a few times. The data derive from a study of blood T cell repertoires in COVID-19. Study-level background: Researchers got acute and convalescent COVID-19 samples from the United States, Italy and Spain. Nucleic acid was either cDNA or gDNA, and it came from T cells, B-cell-depleted T cells, or PBMCs.

Original processing methods: For nucleated cells, counts were estimated from reference gene primer amplification. The data were produced by immunoSEQ multiplex PCR, yet TCRdb's version contains in-frame clones alone and is incomplete. D and trimming come from the DNA, and the V and J calls and clone size come from that table. The table has approximately 160,000 clones, 76% seen once. The CDR3 loop spans 16 amino acids. Germline V gene data show CDR1 as SGHTA and CDR2 as FQGTGA. V lost 4 bases, J lost 6 bases, and 18 bases lay in between. The chain has TRBV7-3 and TRBJ1-4; D possibly corresponds to TRBD1 (6 bases). Sequenced: peripheral blood. The TCR originated in an elderly woman with acute or convalescent COVID-19. CDR3 loop: CASSSRTGSVDEKLFF. The CDR3 DNA sequence: TGTGCCAGCAGCTCTCGAACAGGGTCCGTTGATGAAAAACTGTTTTTT.